This T cell receptor beta chain comes out of a study of T cells in Graves' hyperthyroidism and ophthalmopathy. Study at large: Peripheral blood specimens were obtained at initial diagnosis, prior to any treatment.

RNA transcripts gave rise to amplified TCR beta CDR3 regions. The HTBI set primed first-round TCR CDR3 RT-PCR. A single record per CDR3 protein comes from TCRdb applying MiXCR to the multiplex PCR reads. This table holds about 520,000 distinct CDR3 sequences, less than 25% found once. The CDR3 totals 14 residues. V was cut by 2 bases and J by 0 bases, with 10 bases left in between. CDR1 and CDR2 from the germline V gene are GTSNPN and SVGIG (reference sequence). This clonotype was recorded at least ten times. Subjects aged 18 to 65 presented with newly diagnosed hyperthyroidism of less than 2 months' duration. Pregnant or lactating patients were excluded, as were those with uncontrolled infection or other autoimmune disease.

The sequenced material came from blood. The rearrangement links TRBV30 to TRBJ1-1, with a weak D call TRBD1 (5 bases). The clonotype originates from a man younger than 35 with Graves' hyperthyroidism. In nucleotides, the CDR3 is TGTGCCTGGAGTCCGGGACCCATGAACACTGAAGCTTTCTTT. Amino acids: CAWSPGPMNTEAFF.